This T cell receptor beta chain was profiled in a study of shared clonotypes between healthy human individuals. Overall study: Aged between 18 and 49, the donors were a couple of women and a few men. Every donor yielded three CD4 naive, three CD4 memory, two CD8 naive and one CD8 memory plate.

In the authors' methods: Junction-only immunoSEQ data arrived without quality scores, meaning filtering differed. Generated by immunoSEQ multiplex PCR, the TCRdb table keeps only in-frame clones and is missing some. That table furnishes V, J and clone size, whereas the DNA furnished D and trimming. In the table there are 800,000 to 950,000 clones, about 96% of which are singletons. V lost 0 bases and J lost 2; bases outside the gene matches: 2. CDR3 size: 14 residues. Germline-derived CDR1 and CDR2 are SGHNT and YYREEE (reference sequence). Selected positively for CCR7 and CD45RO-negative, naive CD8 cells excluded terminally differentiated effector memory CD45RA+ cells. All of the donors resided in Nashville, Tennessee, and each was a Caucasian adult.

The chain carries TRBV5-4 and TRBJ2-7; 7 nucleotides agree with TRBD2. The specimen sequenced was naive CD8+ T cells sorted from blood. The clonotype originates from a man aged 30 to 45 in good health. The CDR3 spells CASSLERETYEQYF. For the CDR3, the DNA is TGTGCCAGCAGCTTGGAGCGGGAAACCTACGAGCAGTACTTC. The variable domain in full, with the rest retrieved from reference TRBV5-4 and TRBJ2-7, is ETGVTQSPTHLIKTRGQQVTLRCSSQSGHNTVSWYQQALGQGPQFIFQYYREEENGRGNFPPRFSGLQFPNYSSELNVNALELDDSALYLCASSLERETYEQYFGPGTRLTVT.